The TCR beta chain described here comes from a study of blood T cell repertoires in COVID-19. Overall study context: Acute and convalescent COVID-19 specimens originated in the United States, Italy and Spain. Sources were T cells, B-cell-depleted T cells, or PBMCs; the material itself was cDNA or gDNA.

The ends were cut back, 3 bases at V and 2 bases at J, with 9 bases in the middle. Germline V CDR1 and CDR2: SGHRS, YFSETQ. There are 13 residues in the CDR3. In the authors' workflow: Cell counts per sample came from amplifying reference gene primers. Some clones are missing from TCRdb's copy, which holds only in-frame ones; the method was immunoSEQ multiplex PCR. Clonal size and the V and J genes are those of that table, whereas D and trimming came from the DNA. The sample lists roughly 34,000 clones, 80% to 90% occurring once. This clone has a handful of counts. The sample comprised peripheral blood. This TCR came from a man in his 60s with active COVID-19. This chain connects TRBV5-1 to TRBJ2-7; D unresolved. The CDR3 spells CASSSQRTYEQYF. In DNA form, the CDR3 reads TGCGCCAGCAGCTCCCAGCGTACCTACGAGCAGTACTTC.